These 6 T cell receptor beta chains share one sample of origin, sequenced in a study of blood T cell repertoires in COVID-19. This table comes from immunoSEQ multiplex PCR, and its TCRdb copy is limited to in-frame clones, with some not included. The sample includes fewer than 300,000 clones, approximately 87% of them seen just once. Sequenced material: peripheral blood. These receptors were collected from a human donor in a cohort sampled during active COVID-19.

This clone came up a few times. The chain has TRBV28 and TRBJ2-5, with no clear D. The CDR3 totals 14 residues. V gave up 5 bases and J gave up 6 bases, with 16 bases separating them. The germline V gene has CDR1 MDHEN and CDR2 SYDVKM. CDR3 nucleotides: TGTGCCAGCAGTCTCCCGGGTACCGGTAAGACCCAGTACTTC. Its protein is CASSLPGTGKTQYF.

A single count supports this clone. V is TRBV11-2 and J is TRBJ2-7; TRBD2 matches 7 bases. Trimming at V came to 5 bases and at J to 2 bases, leaving 6 bases not matched to a gene. Germline V CDR1 and CDR2: SGHAT, FQNNGV. CDR3 size: 14 residues. CDR3: CASSHGRGAYEQYF. CDR3 bases: TGTGCCAGCAGCCACGGACGGGGGGCCTACGAGCAGTACTTC.

This clone was seen only a few times. The CDR3 protein is CASSQSSGSQETQYF. The CDR3 nucleotides read TGCGCCAGCAGTCAATCTTCGGGGTCTCAAGAGACCCAGTACTTC. J is TRBJ2-5 and V is TRBV23-1, with a possible D match to TRBD2 (5 bases). TRBV23-1 qualifies as an ORF whose function is uncertain. V was pared by 0 bases and J by 2 bases, with 10 bases between. The CDR3 extends over 15 amino acids.

The rearrangement joins TRBV18 to TRBJ2-2; 9 bases fit TRBD2. Losses at the gene ends were 1 base for V and 4 bases for J; bases not matched to a gene: 7. The CDR3 is 17 residues long. Germline CDR1 and CDR2: KGHSH and LQKENI. The CDR3 DNA follows: TGTGCCAGCTCACCACTCGGACTAGCGTCAGGCACCGGGGAGCTGTTTTTT. Encoded protein: CASSPLGLASGTGELFF.

V usage is TRBV27 and J usage is TRBJ1-6, with a tentative D call TRBD1 (5 bases). The CDR3 spans 16 residues. V lost 6 bases to trimming and J lost 3 bases, with 15 bases between them. Germline V gene data show CDR1 as MNHEY and CDR2 as SMNVEV (reference sequence). The CDR3 region has the DNA TGTGCCAGCAGCGTAGGCTGGGGGGACTATAATTCACCCCTCCACTTT. Its translation: CASSVGWGDYNSPLHF.

The chain carries TRBV14 and TRBJ1-6; D uncertain. This CDR3 has 13 amino acids. CDR1 and CDR2 from the germline V gene are SGHDN and FVKESK. V shed 0 bases and J shed 9 bases, with 6 bases lying between them. The CDR3 DNA sequence: TGTGCCAGCAGCCAAGAACGAGTTTCACCCCTCCACTTT. It codes for CASSQERVSPLHF.